This T cell receptor (beta chain) was captured in a study of T-cell memory formation after mild COVID-19. At the level of the study: Clusters of TCRs were largely donor specific. Study-level results: Prior to infection, memory already included some responding clones, suggesting cross-reactive memory joined.

From the 5' RACE reads, TCRdb called clonotypes with MiXCR, one entry per CDR3 protein. The sample shows just under 150,000 distinct CDR3 sequences, approximately 6% of them seen only once. This clonotype has a count of ten or more. What it binds is unknown. CDR1 and CDR2 (germline): SGHRS, YFSETQ. CDR3 size: 15 residues. V lost 0 bases and J lost 7; bases outside the gene matches: 6. The receptor's source is an adult woman who had mild COVID-19 (a few samples of this study predate the infection). Cell type and time point are not known. The V call is TRBV5-1, the J call TRBJ2-1, with 8 bases that match TRBD2. The sample consisted of PBMCs or a T cell subset sorted from them (not recorded which). The CDR3 reads CASSLEGLGRNEQFF. CDR3 coding DNA: TGCGCCAGCAGCTTGGAGGGACTAGGACGGAATGAGCAGTTCTTC.